The next 8 T cell receptor beta chains were all read from a single sample in a study of blood T cells in healthy people across ages. Primed by a sample-barcoded 5' primer and a J-beta primer mix, a second PCR proceeded for 7 to 11 cycles. TCRdb passed the 5' RACE reads through MiXCR, listing each CDR3 protein once. The sample includes over 750,000 distinct CDR3 sequences, around 25% of them seen just once. These sequences were also reported in another study, on T cells of mothers and their children.

The sample taken for sequencing was blood. Source of these receptors: a boy aged 5-17 years in good health.

This clonotype was counted once. This sequence joins TRBV12-3 or TRBV12-4 and TRBJ2-1, with TRBD2 matching over 11 bases. CDR3 length: 17 residues. The junction had 5 bases not matched to a gene; V was cut back by 3 bases and J by 1 base. This CDR3 reads CASSLSSGGRSYNEQFF. CDR3 sequence (DNA): TGTGCCAGCAGTTTGTCTAGCGGGGGGAGGTCCTACAATGAGCAGTTCTTC.

This clonotype was recorded a few times. This chain joins TRBV28 and TRBJ2-5; TRBD1 aligns across 12 bases. The CDR3 runs 17 residues. Losses at the gene ends were 3 bases for V and 4 bases for J; bases not matched to a gene: 9. Germline loops: CDR1 MDHEN, CDR2 SYDVKM. The CDR3 protein is CASSFLPGQGAVETQYF. CDR3 DNA sequence: TGTGCCAGCAGTTTTCTCCCGGGACAGGGGGCTGTAGAGACCCAGTACTTC. The whole variable domain, filled in from reference TRBV28 and TRBJ2-5, reads DVKVTQSSRYLVKRTGEKVFLECVQDMDHENMFWYRQDPGLGLRLIYFSYDVKMKEKGDIPEGYSVSREKKERFSLILESASTNQTSMYLCASSFLPGQGAVETQYFGPGTRLLVL.

The chain has TRBV29-1 and TRBJ1-4, with 8 bases that match TRBD1. The CDR3 runs to 14 residues. Trimming removed 0 bases from V and 7 bases from J; junction bases left unmatched: 4. Per germline, CDR1 SQVTM and CDR2 ANQGSEA. CDR3 sequence: CSVEDWTGREKLFF. The DNA for the CDR3 is TGCAGCGTTGAAGATTGGACAGGGCGTGAAAAACTGTTTTTT.

The CDR3 DNA reads as TGTGCCAGCAGCTTAGGATCCGTCTCTGGAAACACCATATATTTT. It encodes CASSLGSVSGNTIYF. The chain combines TRBV7-2 with TRBJ1-3; D is unresolved. This CDR3 is 15 amino acids long. Germline CDR1 SGHTA, CDR2 FQGNSA. V lost 1 base and J 0 bases, leaving 7 bases between the germline ends. Drawing the rest from reference TRBV7-2 and TRBJ1-3, the complete variable domain is GAGVSQSPSNKVTEKGKDVELRCDPISGHTALYWYRQSLGQGLEFLIYFQGNSAPDKSGLPSDRFSAERTGGSVSTLTIQRTQQEDSAVYLCASSLGSVSGNTIYFGEGSWLTVV.

The table lists this clonotype with a few counts. This chain links TRBV29-1 with TRBJ2-3; 12 nucleotides line up with TRBD2. Germline V gene sequence: CDR1 SQVTM, CDR2 ANQGSEA. V shed 5 bases and J 8 bases; nucleotides not matched to a gene: 5. This CDR3 spans 13 amino acids. The CDR3 reads CSVTTSGGATQYF. The CDR3 DNA reads as TGCAGCGTTACGACTAGCGGGGGAGCTACGCAGTATTTT.

This chain uses TRBV7-8 with TRBJ1-4; no firm D call. The V and J ends lost 4 bases and 8 bases respectively, with 14 bases between them. The length of the CDR3 is 14 residues. Germline CDR1 SGHVS, CDR2 FQNEAQ. In nucleotides, the CDR3 is TGTGCCAGCAGCTCTGGGCTTGAGGAGGAAAAACTGTTTTTT. Protein sequence: CASSSGLEEEKLFF.

This clonotype was counted many times. The rearrangement uses TRBV5-1 and TRBJ1-2, with TRBD1 matching over 10 bases. The CDR3 totals 13 residues. V lost 3 bases to trimming and J lost 7 bases; unmatched junction nucleotides: 3. The germline gives CDR1 SGHRS, CDR2 YFSETQ. CDR3 sequence reads: CASSSTGGGGYTF. CDR3 DNA: TGCGCCAGCAGCTCGACAGGGGGCGGTGGCTACACCTTC.

The V call is TRBV7-8, the J call TRBJ2-3, with D perhaps matching TRBD2 (5 bases). CDR1 is SGHVS and CDR2 is FQNEAQ in the germline V gene. Trimming removed 5 bases from V and 5 bases from J, with 11 bases in between. This CDR3 has 13 residues. The CDR3: CASSDTRGDTQYF. CDR3 DNA sequence: TGTGCCAGCAGCGATACTAGAGGAGATACGCAGTATTTT.